These 29 T cell receptor beta chains came from one sample sequenced in a study of cytomegalovirus exposure and HLA in healthy donors. TCRdb keeps only in-frame clones here, not all; method: immunoSEQ multiplex PCR. The sample yields approximately 260,000 clones, around 86% seen once. Input material: PBMCs. These receptors were collected from a woman aged 18-29 years in good health and CMV-seronegative.

The chain uses TRBV11-3 and TRBJ2-7, with TRBD2 identical over 8 bases. Germline CDR1 SGHNT, CDR2 YENEEA. V lost 3 bases to trimming and J lost 6 bases; unmatched junction nucleotides: 10. The CDR3 is 15 amino acids. This CDR3 is CASSLTSVEVGEQYF. The DNA of the CDR3 is TGTGCCAGCAGCTTGACTAGCGTAGAGGTCGGCGAGCAGTACTTC.

The chain couples TRBV4-1 to TRBJ1-4; D remains unclear. Trimming removed 0 bases from V and 3 bases from J, with 8 bases in between. This CDR3 comprises 15 residues. Germline V gene data show CDR1 as MGHRA and CDR2 as YSYEKL. The CDR3 bases are TGCGCCAGCAGCCAAGACACAGCGGCTAATGAAAAACTGTTTTTT. Translating gives CASSQDTAANEKLFF.

The chain is built from TRBV6-5 and TRBJ1-1; no clear D. Germline values: CDR1 MNHEY, CDR2 SVGAGI. Deletions cut 0 bases from V and 3 bases from J, with 8 bases between. The CDR3 extends over 14 amino acids. CDR3 loop: CASSYSAGYTEAFF. In DNA, the CDR3 is TGTGCCAGCAGTTACTCGGCAGGCTACACTGAAGCTTTCTTT.

This clone occurred once. The J gene is TRBJ2-7, the V gene TRBV27, with a weak D call TRBD2 (5 bases). The ends were cut back, 4 bases at V and 4 bases at J, with 17 bases in the middle. This CDR3 spans 15 amino acids. CDR1 and CDR2 (germline): MNHEY, SMNVEV (reference sequence). The DNA for the CDR3 is TGTGCCAGCAGTTCTTCCGGAGAGGGTACGTACGAGCAGTACTTC. It yields the protein CASSSSGEGTYEQYF.

J is TRBJ2-7 and V is TRBV6-5; 7 bases agree with TRBD2. The CDR3 totals 14 residues. V dropped 3 bases and J dropped 3; count of bases not matched to a gene: 5. Germline V gene sequence: CDR1 MNHEY, CDR2 SVGAGI. The CDR3 sequence: CASSYLGLVYEQYF. The CDR3 DNA follows: TGTGCCAGCAGTTATCTAGGACTAGTCTACGAGCAGTACTTC.

This chain links TRBV4-3 with TRBJ2-4; 9 nucleotides align to TRBD1. CDR3 length: 14 residues. Germline V gives CDR1 LGHNA, CDR2 YSLEER. The trim removed 4 bases at V and 9 bases at J, leaving 7 bases unmatched. This CDR3 reads CASSPRTGEIIQYF. The DNA for the CDR3 is TGCGCCAGCAGCCCGCGGACAGGGGAAATCATTCAGTACTTC.

V and J are TRBV30 and TRBJ2-3, with 9 bases that match TRBD2. The V gene's germline CDR1 is GTSNPN and CDR2 SVGIG (reference sequence). The CDR3 is made up of 18 amino acids. Losses at the gene ends were 2 bases for V and 0 bases for J; bases not matched to a gene: 12. Here the CDR3 reads CAWSRSPRTSDSTDTQYF. DNA of the CDR3: TGTGCCTGGAGTCGATCACCAAGGACTAGCGACAGCACAGATACGCAGTATTTT.

The chain's CDR3 is CADNQLGVNYGYTF. The CDR3, as DNA: TGTGCCGACAATCAGCTCGGCGTAAACTATGGCTACACCTTC. The chain combines TRBV30 with TRBJ1-2; D is ambiguous. The CDR3 totals 14 residues. V was pared by 8 bases and J by 2 bases, with 18 bases between. Per germline, CDR1 GTSNPN and CDR2 SVGIG (reference sequence).

The chain is built from TRBV2 and TRBJ1-4, with D uncertain. In germline, CDR1 is SNHLY, CDR2 FYNNEI. CDR3 size: 14 residues. V dropped 3 bases and J dropped 3 bases, with 8 bases sitting between them. CDR3 bases: TGTGCCAGCAGTGACGGGGTGGCTAATGAAAAACTGTTTTTT. Translated, it gives CASSDGVANEKLFF.

V is TRBV5-1 and J is TRBJ1-2, with 7 bases aligning to TRBD1. The germline V gene has CDR1 SGHRS and CDR2 YFSETQ. The ends lost 4 bases at V and 1 base at J; junction bases unmatched: 7. This CDR3 contains 15 residues. The CDR3 bases are TGCGCCAGCAGCCCCGGGACAGTTTATAACTATGGCTACACCTTC. Its protein product is CASSPGTVYNYGYTF.

As for this clone: This sample includes further DNA sequences coding for the same CDR3. The chain joins TRBV7-6 to TRBJ2-3, with 9 bases that match TRBD1. The junction had 3 bases not matched to a gene; V was cut back by 5 bases and J by 3 bases. Germline V gene data show CDR1 as SGHVS and CDR2 as FNYEAQ. The CDR3 loop spans 14 amino acids. CDR3 nucleotide sequence: TGTGCCAGCAGCCCCGGGACAGGGACAGATACGCAGTATTTT. The encoded protein is CASSPGTGTDTQYF.

The rearrangement joins TRBV4-3 to TRBJ2-7, with D tentatively TRBD1 (6 bases). The CDR3 sequence is 15 residues long. Between the trimmed V and J ends, which lost 7 bases and 0 bases, there was a span of 16 bases. Germline CDR1 reads LGHNA; CDR2 reads YSLEER. CDR3 bases: TGCGCCAGCACCTTTTCCCGGGACACCTCCTACGAGCAGTACTTC. It codes for CASTFSRDTSYEQYF.

The chain has TRBV30 and TRBJ1-2; the match to TRBD1 covers 10 bases. The CDR3 loop spans 14 amino acids. The germline CDR1 and CDR2 sequences are GTSNPN and SVGIG (reference sequence). Germline trimming cut 0 bases from V and 6 bases from J; bases unmatched to any gene: 4. CDR3 coding DNA: TGTGCCTGGAGTGTAGTGGACAGGGGGGATGGCTACACCTTC. Translated, it gives CAWSVVDRGDGYTF.

This sequence joins TRBV18 and TRBJ2-7; TRBD1 matches 9 bases. There are 15 residues in the CDR3. Germline CDR1 and CDR2: KGHSH and LQKENI. V shed 6 bases and J 2 bases; nucleotides not matched to a gene: 8. CDR3 region: CASSPGQGRAYEQYF. In DNA form, the CDR3 reads TGTGCCAGCTCTCCCGGACAGGGGAGGGCCTACGAGCAGTACTTC.

The chain recombines TRBV6-1 with TRBJ1-1; D is possibly TRBD1 (6 bases). CDR1 and CDR2 from the germline V gene are MNHNS and SASEGT. With 1 base removed from V and 5 bases from J, the gap between germline ends came to 14 bases. The CDR3 length is 15 residues. The CDR3 loop is CASSEDSGAWTEAFF. The CDR3 DNA reads TGTGCCAGCAGTGAAGATTCAGGGGCGTGGACTGAAGCTTTCTTT.

This sequence joins TRBV30 and TRBJ2-1; 9 bases match TRBD2. The germline CDR1 and CDR2 sequences are GTSNPN and SVGIG (reference sequence). The CDR3 extends over 15 amino acids. J was trimmed by 5 bases and V by 4 bases; bases with no gene match: 9. CDR3 in amino acids: CAWNAGGLGNNEQFF. CDR3 DNA: TGTGCCTGGAACGCGGGGGGGCTGGGGAACAATGAGCAGTTCTTC.

V and J are TRBV5-1 and TRBJ2-1; 10 nucleotides match TRBD2. Germline assignment: CDR1 SGHRS and CDR2 YFSETQ. The CDR3 contains 15 residues. Unmatched junction bases numbered 3, after V lost 2 bases and J lost 4 bases. The DNA for the CDR3 is TGCGCCAGCAGCTTACGGACTAGCGGATACAATGAGCAGTTCTTC. It specifies CASSLRTSGYNEQFF.

V gene TRBV6-5 combines with J gene TRBJ2-3; 11 nucleotides line up with TRBD2. The CDR3 has 15 residues. Germline V lookup: CDR1 MNHEY, CDR2 SVGAGI. The trim removed 6 bases at V and 4 bases at J, leaving 6 bases unmatched. This chain's CDR3 is CASRIAGGLPDTQYF. In DNA, the CDR3 is TGTGCCAGCAGAATAGCGGGGGGGCTGCCAGATACGCAGTATTTT.

This sequence joins TRBV5-1 and TRBJ2-5; 7 bases agree with TRBD2. V lost 0 bases, J lost 5 bases, and 4 bases stayed unmatched. Germline CDR1 reads SGHRS; CDR2 reads YFSETQ. CDR3 length: 14 residues. DNA of the CDR3: TGCGCCAGCAGCTTGGATAGGGGAGGGGAGACCCAGTACTTC. Translated, it gives CASSLDRGGETQYF.

The CDR3 DNA follows: TGTGCCAGCAGTTTAGGAGTAAACTATGGCTACACCTTC. The encoded protein is CASSLGVNYGYTF. V and J are TRBV27 and TRBJ1-2; D remains unclear. This CDR3 has 13 residues. From germline, CDR1 is MNHEY and CDR2 SMNVEV (reference sequence). With 2 bases removed from V and 2 bases from J, the gap between germline ends came to 6 bases.

The gene calls are TRBV29-1 and TRBJ1-2; 8 positions match TRBD1. The CDR3 extends over 11 amino acids. Trimming took 4 bases from V and 8 from J; bases not matched to a gene: 3. Per germline, CDR1 SQVTM and CDR2 ANQGSEA. The CDR3 loop reads CSVGQGSGYTF. The CDR3 DNA reads as TGCAGCGTTGGACAGGGGTCCGGCTACACCTTC.

The gene calls are TRBV5-4 and TRBJ2-1; 8 bases line up with TRBD2. The CDR3 length is 15 residues. J lost 2 bases, V lost 1 base, and 2 bases had no gene match. Germline values: CDR1 SGHNT, CDR2 YYREEE (reference sequence). The CDR3 DNA follows: TGTGCCAGCAGCTTGACTAGCGGAACCTACAATGAGCAGTTCTTC. Its protein is CASSLTSGTYNEQFF.

The gene calls are TRBV5-6 and TRBJ2-7, with D perhaps matching TRBD1 (5 bases). This CDR3 spans 18 amino acids. Between the trimmed V and J ends, which lost 0 bases and 2 bases, there was a span of 21 bases. CDR1 is SGHDT and CDR2 is YYEEEE in the germline V gene. The CDR3, as DNA: TGTGCCAGCAGCTTGGGGGGCAGGTGGGGCGAGTGGGCCTACGAGCAGTACTTC. Translation: CASSLGGRWGEWAYEQYF.

The CDR3 sequence is CASRDWAGELFF. CDR3 bases: TGTGCCAGCCGCGACTGGGCCGGGGAGCTGTTTTTT. The V and J genes are TRBV19 and TRBJ2-2; D is ambiguous. This CDR3 comprises 12 residues. With 9 bases removed from V and 6 bases from J, the gap between germline ends came to 11 bases. Germline V lookup: CDR1 LNHDA, CDR2 SQIVND (reference sequence).

V and J are TRBV9 and TRBJ2-1, with TRBD2 matching over 8 bases. Germline V CDR1 and CDR2: SGDLS, YYNGEE. After removal of 0 bases from V and 3 bases from J, the junction contained 5 bases not matched to a gene. The CDR3 length is 16 residues. Here the CDR3 DNA reads TGTGCCAGCAGCGTAGGAGCGGGGGCCCACTACAATGAGCAGTTCTTC. Translation gives CASSVGAGAHYNEQFF.

This clone is a singleton in its sample. The chain carries TRBV7-9 and TRBJ2-1; tentatively, D is TRBD2 (7 bases). Trimming shortened V by 4 bases and J by 6 bases, and 13 bases separated the two germline ends. CDR3 length: 14 amino acids. The V gene's germline CDR1 is SEHNR and CDR2 FQNEAQ (reference sequence). DNA of the CDR3: TGTGCCAGCAGCTGGGGCGGGGGCGGCAATGAGCAGTTCTTC. Its protein product is CASSWGGGGNEQFF.

The chain employs TRBV13 and TRBJ1-1, with D tentatively TRBD1 (5 bases). Trimming removed 6 bases at V and 1 base at J, with 9 bases between. CDR1 is PRHDT, CDR2 FYEKMQ, per germline (reference sequence). This CDR3 is built from 13 residues. The DNA for the CDR3 is TGTGCCAGCAGAAAGGGGTCGAACACTGAAGCTTTCTTT. It is translated as CASRKGSNTEAFF.

This chain uses TRBV11-3 with TRBJ2-7; TRBD1 is a possible D gene (6 bases). Per germline, CDR1 SGHNT and CDR2 YENEEA. The CDR3 runs 15 residues. With 6 bases removed from V and 6 bases from J, the gap between germline ends came to 21 bases. The CDR3, as DNA: TGTGCCAGCAGTTCAAGGACAGTAAGAGCACGCGAGCAGTACTTC. The encoded protein is CASSSRTVRAREQYF.

V and J are TRBV9 and TRBJ1-6; 10 bases agree with TRBD1. Per germline, CDR1 SGDLS and CDR2 YYNGEE. J lost 0 bases, V lost 2 bases, and 5 bases had no gene match. This CDR3 is 18 amino acids long. The CDR3 sequence: CASSVPGQGSSYNSPLHF. The CDR3 nucleotides read TGTGCCAGCAGCGTGCCGGGACAGGGGAGCTCCTATAATTCACCCCTCCACTTT.